The 24 T cell receptor beta chains below were found in one sample sequenced in a study of blood T cell repertoires in COVID-19. Generated by immunoSEQ multiplex PCR, the TCRdb table keeps only in-frame clones and is missing some. The profile shows about 54,000 clones, 84% of them singletons. Sequenced: peripheral blood. The receptors stem from a man in his forties or fifties with acute or convalescent COVID-19.

This chain uses TRBV5-1 with TRBJ1-1, with 9 nucleotides matching TRBD1. This CDR3 has 13 amino acids. V lost 9 bases to trimming and J lost 3 bases; unmatched junction nucleotides: 6. Germline CDR1 is SGHRS and CDR2 is YFSETQ. The CDR3 loop reads CATKTGGDTEAFF. Written as DNA, the CDR3 is TGCGCCACCAAGACAGGGGGAGACACTGAAGCTTTCTTT.

The chain couples TRBV10-3 to TRBJ1-1; tentative D call: TRBD1 (5 bases). The CDR3 runs to 14 residues. Germline V lookup: CDR1 ENHRY, CDR2 SYGVKD. Trimming pared 11 bases from V and 1 base from J, leaving 17 bases between. CDR3 region: CAASEGATNTEAFF. DNA for the CDR3: TGTGCCGCCTCCGAAGGGGCTACGAACACTGAAGCTTTCTTT.

This clone was detected only once. The chain combines TRBV6-5 with TRBJ1-5, with D possibly matching TRBD1 (6 bases). The CDR3 covers 14 residues. The germline V gene encodes CDR1 MNHEY and CDR2 SVGAGI. Trimming took 6 bases from V and 3 from J, leaving 12 bases between them. This CDR3 is CASSHWGPNQPQHF. In DNA form, the CDR3 reads TGTGCCAGCAGCCACTGGGGGCCCAATCAGCCCCAGCATTTT.

The V gene is TRBV18, the J gene TRBJ2-7, with 7 bases fitting TRBD1. This CDR3 contains 14 residues. The V and J ends lost 0 bases and 2 bases, in that order; junction bases with no gene match: 1. The V gene's germline CDR1 is KGHSH and CDR2 LQKENI. DNA for the CDR3: TGTGCCAGCTCACCACCGGGACAGCCCTACGAGCAGTACTTC. Translation gives CASSPPGQPYEQYF.

This clone was seen a few times. The V and J genes are TRBV14 and TRBJ2-2, with 12 positions matching TRBD2. Looked up from germline, CDR1 is SGHDN and CDR2 is FVKESK. With 4 bases clipped from V and 5 bases from J, the junction kept 14 bases outside the gene matches. The CDR3 loop spans 19 amino acids. The CDR3: CASSPRETSGRFGTGELFF. The CDR3 nucleotides read TGTGCCAGCAGCCCGCGGGAGACTAGCGGGAGATTTGGAACCGGGGAGCTGTTTTTT.

The rearrangement uses TRBV7-9 and TRBJ1-2; weak D call: TRBD1 (5 bases). CDR1 and CDR2 from the germline V gene are SEHNR and FQNEAQ (reference sequence). CDR3 length: 13 residues. Deletions cut 5 bases from V and 4 bases from J, with 11 bases between. CDR3 bases: TGTGCCAGCAGCCCACAGGCGCCCTATGGCTACACCTTC. Translating gives CASSPQAPYGYTF.

The rearrangement links TRBV12-3 or TRBV12-4 to TRBJ1-1, with D possibly being TRBD1 (5 bases). The CDR3 runs 13 residues. The V end was cut by 1 base, the J end by 3 bases, with 6 bases between. DNA of the CDR3: TGTGCCAGCAGTTTAGGCAGGGACACTGAAGCTTTCTTT. Translated: CASSLGRDTEAFF.

V gene TRBV7-9 combines with J gene TRBJ1-1; D unclear. The length of the CDR3 is 15 residues. V lost 5 bases, J lost 3 bases, and 16 bases lay in between. Germline assignment: CDR1 SEHNR and CDR2 FQNEAQ (reference sequence). The DNA of the CDR3 is TGTGCCAGCAGCCCTTCCTGGGCGAGTGACACTGAAGCTTTCTTT. Translated, it gives CASSPSWASDTEAFF.

The rearrangement links TRBV19 to TRBJ2-1; D may be TRBD2 (5 bases). Per the germline V gene, CDR1 is LNHDA and CDR2 is SQIVND (reference sequence). Trimming left V 4 bases short and J 5 bases short, with 12 bases between. The CDR3 is made up of 14 amino acids. As DNA, the CDR3 is TGTGCCAGTAGTAAATCCGGGATTAACAATGAGCAGTTCTTC. It specifies CASSKSGINNEQFF.

The V gene is TRBV15, the J gene TRBJ1-5; tentative D call: TRBD1 (5 bases). This CDR3 spans 15 amino acids. V lost 0 bases to trimming and J lost 9 bases, with 15 bases between them. Germline V CDR1 and CDR2: LNHNV, YYDKDF (reference sequence). The CDR3 DNA reads as TGTGCCACCAGCAGAGACGGGGAGGGGCCGGGGCCCCAGCATTTT. Translating it yields CATSRDGEGPGPQHF.

This rearrangement joins TRBV19 to TRBJ2-5, with TRBD2 matching 8 bases. Germline trimming cut 0 bases from V and 5 bases from J; bases unmatched to any gene: 5. The CDR3 runs to 15 residues. The germline V gene has CDR1 LNHDA and CDR2 SQIVND (reference sequence). CDR3 DNA: TGTGCCAGTAGTATAGAGAAGCGGGAGCGCGAGACCCAGTACTTC. It specifies CASSIEKRERETQYF. Variable domain in full (rest from reference TRBV19 and TRBJ2-5): DGGITQSPKYLFRKEGQNVTLSCEQNLNHDAMYWYRQDPGQGLRLIYYSQIVNDFQKGDIAEGYSVSREKKESFPLTVTSAQKNPTAFYLCASSIEKRERETQYFGPGTRLLVL.

The chain is built from TRBV5-1 and TRBJ1-6, with D perhaps matching TRBD1 (6 bases). CDR1 is SGHRS, CDR2 YFSETQ, per germline. V was pared by 0 bases and J by 10 bases, with 11 bases between. The CDR3 consists of 14 residues. The CDR3 reads CASSLEQGGSPLHF. For the CDR3, the DNA is TGCGCCAGCAGCTTGGAACAGGGTGGGTCACCCCTCCACTTT. Complete variable domain (other parts from reference TRBV5-1 and TRBJ1-6): KAGVTQTPRYLIKTRGQQVTLSCSPISGHRSVSWYQQTPGQGLQFLFEYFSETQRNKGNFPGRFSGRQFSNSRSEMNVSTLELGDSALYLCASSLEQGGSPLHFGNGTRLTVT.

This clone has just a few counts. V and J are TRBV24-1 and TRBJ1-5, with TRBD1 as a possible D gene (6 bases). Trimming stripped 9 bases from V and 2 bases from J, with 10 bases between. The CDR3 runs to 13 residues. Germline V lookup: CDR1 KGHDR, CDR2 SFDVKD. The CDR3 loop reads CATQAGGNQPQHF. For the CDR3, the DNA is TGTGCCACCCAAGCAGGGGGCAATCAGCCCCAGCATTTT.

J is TRBJ1-3 and V is TRBV11-2; 8 bases are a match to TRBD1. CDR3 length: 16 residues. V lost 3 bases to trimming and J lost 1 base; unmatched junction nucleotides: 5. The V gene's germline CDR1 is SGHAT and CDR2 FQNNGV. CDR3 DNA sequence: TGTGCCAGCAGCTTCAGGACAGGGCAATCTGGAAACACCATATATTTT. Its protein is CASSFRTGQSGNTIYF.

The chain couples TRBV2 to TRBJ2-2; TRBD2 aligns across 8 bases. The junction had 11 bases not matched to a gene; V was cut back by 4 bases and J by 4 bases. Germline CDR1 and CDR2: SNHLY and FYNNEI. The CDR3 runs to 17 residues. CDR3 DNA sequence: TGTGCCAGCAGTGGGGGAACAGCGGGAGTGGGCACCGGGGAGCTGTTTTTT. This encodes CASSGGTAGVGTGELFF.

V usage is TRBV7-9 and J usage is TRBJ2-7; the match to TRBD1 covers 9 bases. V shed 1 base, J shed 5 bases, and the junction held 3 bases outside the gene matches. The CDR3 consists of 14 residues. In germline, CDR1 is SEHNR, CDR2 FQNEAQ (reference sequence). The CDR3, as DNA: TGTGCCAGCAGCTTAGGGACAGGGGCGGACGAGCAGTACTTC. Its translation: CASSLGTGADEQYF.

The CDR3 DNA is TGTGCCAGCAGCCTCTTGGACAGGGATATCCAAGAGACCCAGTACTTC. Its protein product is CASSLLDRDIQETQYF. The chain has TRBV9 and TRBJ2-5, with 8 bases aligning to TRBD1. With 4 bases clipped from V and 1 base from J, the junction kept 9 bases outside the gene matches. Germline lookup yields CDR1 SGDLS and CDR2 YYNGEE. The CDR3 contains 16 residues. Full variable domain (outside the CDR3, taken from reference TRBV9 and TRBJ2-5): DSGVTQTPKHLITATGQRVTLRCSPRSGDLSVYWYQQSLDQGLQFLIQYYNGEERAKGNILERFSAQQFPDLHSELNLSSLELGDSALYFCASSLLDRDIQETQYFGPGTRLLVL.

V gene TRBV6-4 combines with J gene TRBJ2-3, with D possibly being TRBD1 (5 bases). Germline V lookup: CDR1 MRHNA, CDR2 SNTAGT. Trimming pared 4 bases from V and 4 bases from J, leaving 9 bases between. CDR3 length equals 13 residues. In DNA, the CDR3 is TGTGCCAGCAGTGTGGGGCGTGCAGATACGCAGTATTTT. Translating it yields CASSVGRADTQYF.

The chain employs TRBV21-1 and TRBJ2-7; the listed D gene, TRBD2, was not tested against the DNA. TRBV21-1 is reported as a pseudogene. There are 14 residues in the CDR3. CDR3 amino acids: CASSSPLSSYEQYF. The CDR3 bases are TGTGCCAGCAGTAGCCCACTTAGCTCCTACGAGCAGTACTTC.

This chain connects TRBV15 to TRBJ2-5, with D possibly matching TRBD1 (6 bases). Germline CDR1 is LNHNV and CDR2 is YYDKDF (reference sequence). The CDR3 is 15 residues long. Trimming cost V 0 bases and J 4 bases, with 12 bases left between them. CDR3 protein: CATSREGASPETQYF. CDR3 nucleotides: TGTGCCACCAGCAGAGAGGGGGCTTCCCCAGAGACCCAGTACTTC. Full variable domain (missing parts from reference TRBV15 and TRBJ2-5): DAMVIQNPRYQVTQFGKPVTLSCSQTLNHNVMYWYQQKSSQAPKLLFHYYDKDFNNEADTPDNFQSRRPNTSFCFLDIRSPGLGDTAMYLCATSREGASPETQYFGPGTRLLVL.

This rearrangement joins TRBV19 to TRBJ2-7, with D possibly being TRBD1 (6 bases). Germline CDR1 is LNHDA and CDR2 is SQIVND (reference sequence). The germline V and J ends were trimmed by 5 bases and 7 bases, with 18 bases remaining between them. The CDR3 sequence is 14 residues long. Written as DNA, the CDR3 is TGTGCCAGTAGTCCCGACAGGAGCCACGCGGAGCAGTACTTC. It encodes CASSPDRSHAEQYF. The whole variable domain, remainder taken from reference TRBV19 and TRBJ2-7, is DGGITQSPKYLFRKEGQNVTLSCEQNLNHDAMYWYRQDPGQGLRLIYYSQIVNDFQKGDIAEGYSVSREKKESFPLTVTSAQKNPTAFYLCASSPDRSHAEQYFGPGTRLTVT.

V is TRBV9 and J is TRBJ2-6; TRBD1 matches 7 bases. Unmatched junction bases numbered 3, after V lost 0 bases and J lost 3 bases. The CDR3 is 16 residues long. Germline V lookup: CDR1 SGDLS, CDR2 YYNGEE. CDR3: CASSVEGAGGANVLTF. The CDR3 bases are TGTGCCAGCAGCGTAGAGGGGGCTGGTGGGGCCAACGTCCTGACTTTC.

This clone has only one observation. The V and J genes are TRBV27 and TRBJ1-1; 8 nucleotides align to TRBD1. This CDR3 has 15 amino acids. Trimming took 5 bases from V and 4 from J; bases not matched to a gene: 9. Germline V gene sequence: CDR1 MNHEY, CDR2 SMNVEV (reference sequence). CDR3 sequence: CASSQIQGASTEAFF. DNA of the CDR3: TGTGCCAGCAGTCAGATCCAGGGGGCAAGCACTGAAGCTTTCTTT.

CDR3 nucleotides: TGTGCCAGCAGCTACCAGGCTTACACTGAAGCTTTCTTT. As protein: CASSYQAYTEAFF. The rearrangement uses TRBV5-6 and TRBJ1-1; D remains unclear. Germline V gene sequence: CDR1 SGHDT, CDR2 YYEEEE. V was clipped by 3 bases and J by 3 bases, with 9 bases between them. The CDR3 has 13 residues.